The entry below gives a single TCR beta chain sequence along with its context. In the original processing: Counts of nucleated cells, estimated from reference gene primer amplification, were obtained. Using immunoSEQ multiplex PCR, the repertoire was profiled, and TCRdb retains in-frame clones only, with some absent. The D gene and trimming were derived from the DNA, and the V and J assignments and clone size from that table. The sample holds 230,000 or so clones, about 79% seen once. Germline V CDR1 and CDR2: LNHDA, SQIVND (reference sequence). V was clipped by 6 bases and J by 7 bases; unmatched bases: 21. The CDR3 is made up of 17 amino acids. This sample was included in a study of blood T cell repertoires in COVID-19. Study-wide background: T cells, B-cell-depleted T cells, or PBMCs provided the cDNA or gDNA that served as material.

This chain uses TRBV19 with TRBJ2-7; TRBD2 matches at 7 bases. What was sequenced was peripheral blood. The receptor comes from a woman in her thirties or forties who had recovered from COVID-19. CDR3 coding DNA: TGTGCCAGTAGCCCGGGCCCGGGACTATCATTACCGGGGGAGCAGTACTTC. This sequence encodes CASSPGPGLSLPGEQYF.